These 10 T cell receptor beta chains were all obtained from the same sample, sequenced in a study of control samples from healthy donors and cancer patients. Produced via immunoSEQ multiplex PCR; TCRdb's table is partial and in-frame only. The sample carries about 190,000 clones, just under 95% recorded once. Sequencing used blood. These receptors were taken from a man between 18 and 29 years old in good health.

V gene TRBV6-5 combines with J gene TRBJ1-2; the match to TRBD1 covers 12 bases. Losses at the gene ends were 8 bases for V and 4 bases for J; bases not matched to a gene: 5. Germline V gene sequence: CDR1 MNHEY, CDR2 SVGAGI. This CDR3 is 14 amino acids long. CDR3 DNA: TGTGCCAGCGGGACAGGGGGCGCCAGCTATGGCTACACCTTC. Translation gives CASGTGGASYGYTF.

The gene calls are TRBV7-2 and TRBJ2-1, with 8 bases identical to TRBD1. CDR1 SGHTA and CDR2 FQGNSA come from the germline V gene. Trimming took 1 base from V and 2 from J; bases not matched to a gene: 1. The CDR3 has 15 residues. The CDR3 reads CASSLGTGTYNEQFF. The CDR3 DNA reads TGTGCCAGCAGCTTAGGGACAGGGACCTACAATGAGCAGTTCTTC.

This rearrangement joins TRBV9 to TRBJ1-3; D gene uncertain. Germline CDR1 reads SGDLS; CDR2 reads YYNGEE. Trimming pared 4 bases from V and 0 bases from J, leaving 11 bases between. The CDR3 is made up of 15 amino acids. This CDR3 is CASSLTGTSGNTIYF. CDR3 DNA sequence: TGTGCCAGCAGCCTTACGGGTACCTCTGGAAACACCATATATTTT.

The rearrangement uses TRBV7-2 and TRBJ2-3; maybe TRBD2 (6 bases). The CDR3 spans 15 residues. Germline values: CDR1 SGHTA, CDR2 FQGNSA. V was shortened by 4 bases and J by 8 bases, with 19 bases between the two germline ends. This CDR3 reads CASSSHATSTRTQYF. The CDR3 nucleotides are TGTGCCAGCAGCTCCCATGCGACTAGTACGCGTACGCAGTATTTT.

The V call is TRBV18, the J call TRBJ1-4; D is unresolved. Germline V gene data show CDR1 as KGHSH and CDR2 as LQKENI. The CDR3 contains 13 residues. The V and J ends lost 5 bases and 0 bases respectively, with 4 bases between them. In DNA, the CDR3 is TGTGCCAGCTCAGAAGCAACTAATGAAAAACTGTTTTTT. Residues: CASSEATNEKLFF.

This clone was observed a single time. The rearrangement links TRBV10-1 to TRBJ1-2; D is unresolved. The CDR3 has 13 amino acids. Germline V gives CDR1 WNHNN, CDR2 SYGVQD (reference sequence). V was trimmed by 2 bases and J by 2 bases, leaving 6 bases between them. The CDR3 region has the DNA TGCGCCAGCAGTGAGCGGGAGAACTATGGCTACACCTTC. Residues: CASSERENYGYTF.

The chain has TRBV28 and TRBJ1-5, with D possibly TRBD1 on 6 matching bases. This CDR3 is 14 amino acids long. V was trimmed by 6 bases and J by 4 bases, leaving 13 bases between them. CDR1 MDHEN and CDR2 SYDVKM come from the germline V gene. CDR3 nucleotides: TGTGCCAGCAGGGCGGGACAAAGAAATCAGCCCCAGCATTTT. This gives the protein CASRAGQRNQPQHF.

This chain links TRBV18 with TRBJ1-5; tentatively, D is TRBD1 (5 bases). The germline V and J ends were trimmed by 4 bases and 5 bases, with 12 bases remaining between them. The CDR3 covers 14 residues. CDR1 and CDR2 from the germline V gene are KGHSH and LQKENI. The CDR3 spells CASSLQGFDQPQHF. CDR3 DNA sequence: TGTGCCAGCTCACTTCAGGGATTCGATCAGCCCCAGCATTTT.

There are a few counts of this clone. This rearrangement joins TRBV10-1 to TRBJ2-2; D is uncertain. There are 14 residues in the CDR3. V was clipped by 0 bases and J by 5 bases, with 7 bases between them. The V gene's germline CDR1 is WNHNN and CDR2 SYGVQD (reference sequence). The CDR3 loop is CASSESLETGELFF. The DNA of the CDR3 is TGCGCCAGCAGTGAGTCGTTAGAGACCGGGGAGCTGTTTTTT.

In regard to this clone: Within the sample, other DNA sequences also encode this same CDR3. V gene TRBV18 combines with J gene TRBJ1-4; unclear D gene. CDR1 is KGHSH and CDR2 is LQKENI in the germline V gene. The V gene lost 1 base and the J gene lost 5 bases, with 8 bases spanning the gap. The CDR3 contains 14 residues. CDR3 region: CASSPRGPNEKLFF. The CDR3 DNA follows: TGTGCCAGCTCACCACGAGGGCCCAATGAAAAACTGTTTTTT.